Shown below are 20 T cell receptor beta chains from a single sample sequenced in a study of identical twins. TCRdb recomputed calls from the 5' RACE reads with MiXCR, one row per CDR3 protein. The data show hundreds of thousands of distinct CDR3 sequences, 9% to 15% seen once. These same records also appear under a second study, on yellow fever vaccine responses in identical twins.

What was sequenced was CD8+ T cells sorted from blood. These receptors all come from a woman aged 18-29 years in good health.

A word on this clonotype: Relative to the germline gene, one junction end is altered; a read error may explain this. V and J are TRBV5-1 and TRBJ2-7; 10 bases map to TRBD1. CDR1 SGHRS and CDR2 YFSETQ come from the germline V gene. CDR3 length equals 15 residues. Written as DNA, the CDR3 is TGCGTCAGCAGCTACCGACAGGGGGCTATGTACGAGCAGTACTTC. Its protein is CVSSYRQGAMYEQYF.

This clonotype was seen a few times. This chain links TRBV15 with TRBJ2-3, with D unresolved. V was trimmed by 1 base and J by 3 bases, leaving 17 bases between them. The CDR3 is 17 amino acids. CDR1 LNHNV and CDR2 YYDKDF come from the germline V gene (reference sequence). The CDR3 region has the DNA TGTGCCACCAGCAGAGCGGTGGCATCGATTTTTACAGATACGCAGTATTTT. Protein product: CATSRAVASIFTDTQYF.

A few counts support this clonotype. The V gene is TRBV10-1, the J gene TRBJ2-1; TRBD2 matches 10 bases. The CDR3 is made up of 15 amino acids. The V segment lost 5 bases and the J segment 6 bases; nucleotides outside the gene matches: 7. The V gene's germline CDR1 is WNHNN and CDR2 SYGVQD (reference sequence). This CDR3 is CASSRTGLASNEQFF. In DNA, the CDR3 is TGCGCCAGCAGTCGGACGGGACTAGCGTCCAATGAGCAGTTCTTC.

The chain has TRBV6-1 and TRBJ2-1; TRBD2 matches at 8 bases. This CDR3 is built from 15 residues. CDR1 and CDR2 (germline): MNHNS, SASEGT. V shed 5 bases, J shed 0 bases, and the junction held 3 bases outside the gene matches. In nucleotides, the CDR3 is TGTGCCAGCAGTATCGGGAGGGCCTCCTACAATGAGCAGTTCTTC. Protein: CASSIGRASYNEQFF.

The V call is TRBV7-9, the J call TRBJ2-1, with D possibly TRBD2 on 6 matching bases. The CDR3 consists of 13 residues. With 7 bases removed from V and 6 bases from J, the gap between germline ends came to 13 bases. Germline assignment: CDR1 SEHNR and CDR2 FQNEAQ (reference sequence). The CDR3 loop reads CASTTYGGNEQFF. DNA of the CDR3: TGTGCCAGCACCACTTACGGGGGCAATGAGCAGTTCTTC. The full variable domain, in which reference TRBV7-9 and TRBJ2-1 provide the parts outside the CDR3, is DTGVSQNPRHKITKRGQNVTFRCDPISEHNRLYWYRQTLGQGPEFLTYFQNEAQLEKSRLLSDRFSAERPKGSFSTLEIQRTEQGDSAMYLCASTTYGGNEQFFGPGTRLTVL.

This clonotype was counted at least ten times. The gene calls are TRBV6-2 or TRBV6-3 and TRBJ2-1; 8 positions match TRBD2. This CDR3 has 15 residues. CDR1 MNHEY and CDR2 SVGEGT come from the germline V gene. The V gene end was trimmed by 4 bases and the J gene end by 4 bases; junction bases not matched to a gene: 6. CDR3 sequence (DNA): TGTGCCAGCAGTTCCGGGACTAGTCGGTACAATGAGCAGTTCTTC. Residues: CASSSGTSRYNEQFF.

This clonotype has only a few counts. The V and J genes are TRBV3-1 and TRBJ2-5; 8 bases agree with TRBD2. The V and J ends lost 4 bases and 4 bases, in that order; junction bases with no gene match: 8. The CDR3 consists of 15 residues. The germline CDR1 and CDR2 sequences are LGHDT and YNNKEL (reference sequence). The CDR3, as DNA: TGTGCCAGCAGCCCCAGCGGGCTAGCGGGAGAGACCCAGTACTTC. It encodes CASSPSGLAGETQYF.

CDR3 sequence reads: CASSSHLVGGPQGDTQYF. CDR3 nucleotides: TGTGCCAGCAGTTCCCACCTCGTTGGCGGGCCCCAAGGGGATACGCAGTATTTT. The rearrangement links TRBV27 to TRBJ2-3; a possible D gene is TRBD2 (5 bases). Germline V gene data show CDR1 as MNHEY and CDR2 as SMNVEV (reference sequence). The CDR3 is 18 amino acids. V lost 4 bases and J lost 6, with 26 bases in between.

This clonotype was recorded a few times. The V and J genes are TRBV5-1 and TRBJ2-7; D might be TRBD2 (5 bases). Trimming left V 0 bases short and J 5 bases short, with 15 bases between. Germline loops: CDR1 SGHRS, CDR2 YFSETQ. The CDR3 length is 15 residues. The CDR3 loop reads CASSLVRGTSHEQYF. As DNA, the CDR3 is TGCGCCAGCAGCTTGGTTCGGGGTACCAGCCACGAGCAGTACTTC.

This sequence joins TRBV27 and TRBJ2-1; no clear D. Germline values: CDR1 MNHEY, CDR2 SMNVEV (reference sequence). The V end was cut by 4 bases, the J end by 5 bases, with 9 bases between. The CDR3 runs 13 residues. The CDR3 is CASSWQEDNEQFF. CDR3 DNA sequence: TGTGCCAGCAGTTGGCAGGAAGACAATGAGCAGTTCTTC.

This clonotype was detected a few times. The J gene is TRBJ1-2, the V gene TRBV10-3; D perhaps matches TRBD1 (6 bases). Germline V lookup: CDR1 ENHRY, CDR2 SYGVKD. The V and J ends lost 3 bases and 6 bases respectively, with 14 bases between them. The CDR3 length is 14 residues. CDR3 bases: TGTGCCATCAGTGATTCGTCAGGGGTCGATGGCTACACCTTC. Translating gives CAISDSSGVDGYTF.

This clonotype showed up just a few times. In DNA, the CDR3 is TGTGCCAGCGGCCCCGGGGGACCGGGAGCTTTCTTT. The encoded protein is CASGPGGPGAFF. V gene TRBV12-3 or TRBV12-4 combines with J gene TRBJ1-1, with a weak D call TRBD1 (5 bases). The CDR3 has 12 amino acids. V gave up 8 bases and J gave up 10 bases, with 17 bases separating them.

The chain couples TRBV6-2 or TRBV6-3 to TRBJ2-5; 8 nucleotides match TRBD1. Germline CDR1 reads MNHEY; CDR2 reads SVGEGT. This CDR3 comprises 15 residues. The ends lost 6 bases at V and 5 bases at J; junction bases unmatched: 11. CDR3 nucleotide sequence: TGTGCCAGCAGCACCGACAGGGGTCTTCGGGAGACCCAGTACTTC. Its translation: CASSTDRGLRETQYF.

The chain couples TRBV19 to TRBJ2-1; no clear D. The CDR3 has 16 amino acids. Trimming removed 5 bases at V and 2 bases at J, with 16 bases between. Germline lookup yields CDR1 LNHDA and CDR2 SQIVND (reference sequence). Here the CDR3 DNA reads TGTGCCAGTAGTTCCCTCGGCTCCACCGCCTACAATGAGCAGTTCTTC. It is translated as CASSSLGSTAYNEQFF.

The chain couples TRBV28 to TRBJ2-1; the D gene could be TRBD1 or TRBD2 (5 bases each). V was cut by 7 bases and J by 5 bases, with 12 bases left in between. Germline CDR1 MDHEN, CDR2 SYDVKM. The CDR3 is made up of 13 amino acids. DNA for the CDR3: TGTGCCAGCAAAAGGGACGTACACAATGAGCAGTTCTTC. This translates into CASKRDVHNEQFF.

This clonotype came up a few times. V and J are TRBV27 and TRBJ2-2; TRBD2 matches 14 bases. CDR3 length equals 16 residues. With V trimmed by 5 bases and J by 3 bases, 2 bases remained unmatched. Germline assignment: CDR1 MNHEY and CDR2 SMNVEV (reference sequence). The CDR3 region has the DNA TGTGCCAGCAGTCCGGGACTAGCGGGAGACACCGGGGAGCTGTTTTTT. As protein: CASSPGLAGDTGELFF.

This rearrangement joins TRBV6-1 to TRBJ2-1; D may correspond to TRBD1 or TRBD2 (6 bases each). V was pared by 8 bases and J by 6 bases, with 20 bases between. The CDR3 sequence is 15 residues long. The germline V gene encodes CDR1 MNHNS and CDR2 SASEGT. The CDR3 sequence is CASQGGGKGSNEQFF. In DNA, the CDR3 is TGTGCCAGCCAAGGGGGAGGAAAGGGAAGCAATGAGCAGTTCTTC.

This chain links TRBV19 with TRBJ2-7; a possible D gene is TRBD1 (5 bases). This CDR3 comprises 13 residues. V was clipped by 7 bases and J by 1 base, with 11 bases between them. Germline V lookup: CDR1 LNHDA, CDR2 SQIVND (reference sequence). CDR3 region: CASTGYPSYEQYF. In nucleotides, the CDR3 is TGTGCCAGTACAGGGTACCCTTCCTACGAGCAGTACTTC. Variable domain in full (rest from reference TRBV19 and TRBJ2-7): DGGITQSPKYLFRKEGQNVTLSCEQNLNHDAMYWYRQDPGQGLRLIYYSQIVNDFQKGDIAEGYSVSREKKESFPLTVTSAQKNPTAFYLCASTGYPSYEQYFGPGTRLTVT.

This clonotype appeared a few times. The chain has TRBV5-1 and TRBJ1-3; 9 bases are a match to TRBD1. Germline trimming cut 3 bases from V and 4 bases from J; bases unmatched to any gene: 2. This CDR3 is 14 amino acids long. Germline CDR1 SGHRS, CDR2 YFSETQ. The CDR3 bases are TGCGCCAGCAGCTCCGGACAGGGGGGAAACACCATATATTTT. Protein: CASSSGQGGNTIYF.

The chain recombines TRBV6-1 with TRBJ2-5; 8 nucleotides match TRBD2. The CDR3 covers 14 residues. J lost 1 base, V lost 8 bases, and 6 bases had no gene match. Germline assignment: CDR1 MNHNS and CDR2 SASEGT. The DNA for the CDR3 is TGTGCCAGCCTCTTTGGACTAGCCCAAGAGACCCAGTACTTC. Translation: CASLFGLAQETQYF.